This T cell receptor (beta chain) was identified during a study of shared clonotypes between healthy human individuals. Naive CD8 cells lacked CD45RO and underwent positive selection for CCR7, leaving out terminally differentiated effector memory CD45RA+ cells. Study results and limitations: Clonotype sharing across donors was expected to vary with sequencing depth. Larger estimated richness was generally recorded for naive subsets relative to memory subsets.

About this clone: Its antigen is unknown.

The CDR3 runs 15 residues. Germline CDR1 reads SGHDN; CDR2 reads FVKESK. Trimming removed 0 bases at V and 0 bases at J, with 9 bases between. The authors loaded around 200 ng DNA, tens of thousands of T cell genomes, into sorted-subset replicate PCRs. Some clones are missing from TCRdb's copy, which holds only in-frame ones; the method was immunoSEQ multiplex PCR. The data hold 1.5 million to 2.5 million clones, with about 94% observed a single time. J is TRBJ2-7 and V is TRBV14; no clear D gene. The TCR comes from a man between 18 and 35 years old in good health. The sample was naive CD8+ T cells sorted from blood. CDR3 region: CASSQDSTSSYEQYF. The CDR3 DNA reads as TGTGCCAGCAGCCAAGATAGTACGAGCTCCTACGAGCAGTACTTC.